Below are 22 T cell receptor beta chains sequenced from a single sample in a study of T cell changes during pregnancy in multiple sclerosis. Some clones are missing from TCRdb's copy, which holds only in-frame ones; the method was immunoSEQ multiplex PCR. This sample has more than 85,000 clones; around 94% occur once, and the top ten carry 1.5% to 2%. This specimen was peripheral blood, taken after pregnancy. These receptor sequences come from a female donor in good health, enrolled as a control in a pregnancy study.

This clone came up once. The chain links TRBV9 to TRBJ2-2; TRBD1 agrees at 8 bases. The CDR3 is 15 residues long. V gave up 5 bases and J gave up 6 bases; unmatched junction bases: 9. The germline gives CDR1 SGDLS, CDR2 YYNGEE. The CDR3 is CASSYQDRAAGELFF. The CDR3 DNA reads TGTGCCAGCAGTTACCAGGACAGGGCGGCCGGGGAGCTGTTTTTT. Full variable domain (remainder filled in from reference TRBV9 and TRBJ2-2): DSGVTQTPKHLITATGQRVTLRCSPRSGDLSVYWYQQSLDQGLQFLIQYYNGEERAKGNILERFSAQQFPDLHSELNLSSLELGDSALYFCASSYQDRAAGELFFGEGSRLTVL.

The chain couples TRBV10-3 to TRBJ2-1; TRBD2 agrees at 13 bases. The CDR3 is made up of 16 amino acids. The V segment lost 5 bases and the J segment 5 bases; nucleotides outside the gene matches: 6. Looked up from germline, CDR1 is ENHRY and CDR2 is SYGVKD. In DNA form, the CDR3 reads TGTGCCATCAGTCGGACTAGCGGGAGAGGCGACAATGAGCAGTTCTTC. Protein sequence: CAISRTSGRGDNEQFF.

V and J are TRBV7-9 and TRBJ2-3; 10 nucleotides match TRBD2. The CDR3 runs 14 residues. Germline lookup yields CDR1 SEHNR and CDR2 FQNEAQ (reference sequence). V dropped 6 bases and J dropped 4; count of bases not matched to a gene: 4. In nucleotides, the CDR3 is TGTGCCAGCAGTGATAGCGGGAGGTCAGATACGCAGTATTTT. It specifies CASSDSGRSDTQYF.

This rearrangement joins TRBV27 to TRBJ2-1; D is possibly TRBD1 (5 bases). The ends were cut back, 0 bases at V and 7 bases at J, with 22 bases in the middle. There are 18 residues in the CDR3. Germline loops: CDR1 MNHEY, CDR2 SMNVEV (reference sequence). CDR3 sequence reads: CASSLSISRGLLINEQFF. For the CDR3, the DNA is TGTGCCAGCAGTTTATCGATAAGTAGGGGCCTCCTGATTAATGAGCAGTTCTTC.

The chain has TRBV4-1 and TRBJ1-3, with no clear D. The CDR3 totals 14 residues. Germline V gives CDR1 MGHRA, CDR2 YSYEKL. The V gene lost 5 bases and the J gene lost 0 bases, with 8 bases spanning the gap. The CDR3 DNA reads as TGCGCCAGCAGCGAGGCCGTCTCTGGAAACACCATATATTTT. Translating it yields CASSEAVSGNTIYF.

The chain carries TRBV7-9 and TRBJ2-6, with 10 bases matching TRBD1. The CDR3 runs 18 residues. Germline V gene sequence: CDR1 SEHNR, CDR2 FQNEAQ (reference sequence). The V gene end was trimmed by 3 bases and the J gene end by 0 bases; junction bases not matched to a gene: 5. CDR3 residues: CASSFTGQGFSGANVLTF. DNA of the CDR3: TGTGCCAGCAGCTTTACGGGACAGGGGTTCTCTGGGGCCAACGTCCTGACTTTC.

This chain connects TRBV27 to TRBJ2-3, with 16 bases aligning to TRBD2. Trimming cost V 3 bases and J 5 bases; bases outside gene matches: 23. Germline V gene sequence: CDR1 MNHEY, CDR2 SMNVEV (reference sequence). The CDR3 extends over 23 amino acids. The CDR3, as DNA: TGTGCCAGCAGTTTCGATGGACAGGGGTCGGGACTAGCGGGAGGGCCGGAGCGAGATACGCAGTATTTT. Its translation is CASSFDGQGSGLAGGPERDTQYF.

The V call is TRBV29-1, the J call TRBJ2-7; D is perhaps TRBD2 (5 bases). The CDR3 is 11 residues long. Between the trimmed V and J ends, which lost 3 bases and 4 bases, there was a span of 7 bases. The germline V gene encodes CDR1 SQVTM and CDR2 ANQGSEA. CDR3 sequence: CSVDSGYEQYF. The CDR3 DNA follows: TGCAGCGTTGATTCGGGGTACGAGCAGTACTTC.

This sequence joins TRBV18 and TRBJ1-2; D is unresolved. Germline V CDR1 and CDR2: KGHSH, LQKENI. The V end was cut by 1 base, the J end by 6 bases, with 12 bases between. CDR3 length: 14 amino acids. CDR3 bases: TGTGCCAGCTCACCACAAAGGCAGGCCGATGGCTACACCTTC. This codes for CASSPQRQADGYTF.

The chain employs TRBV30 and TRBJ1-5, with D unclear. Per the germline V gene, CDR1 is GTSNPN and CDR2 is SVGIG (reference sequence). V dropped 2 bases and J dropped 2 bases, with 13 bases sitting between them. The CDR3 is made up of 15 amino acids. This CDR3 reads CAWSTTGKGNQPQHF. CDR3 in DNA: TGTGCCTGGAGTACGACCGGGAAGGGCAATCAGCCCCAGCATTTT.

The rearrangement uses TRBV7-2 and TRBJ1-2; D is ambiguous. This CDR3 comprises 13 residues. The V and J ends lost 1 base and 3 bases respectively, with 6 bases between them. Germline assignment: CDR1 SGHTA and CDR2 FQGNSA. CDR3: CASSLDYYYGYTF. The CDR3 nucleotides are TGTGCCAGCAGCTTAGATTACTACTATGGCTACACCTTC.

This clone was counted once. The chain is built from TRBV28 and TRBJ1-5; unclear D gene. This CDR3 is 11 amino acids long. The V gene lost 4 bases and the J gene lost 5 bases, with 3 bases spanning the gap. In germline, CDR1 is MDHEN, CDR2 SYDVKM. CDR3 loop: CASSSYQPQHF. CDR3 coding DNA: TGTGCCAGCAGTTCGTATCAGCCCCAGCATTTT. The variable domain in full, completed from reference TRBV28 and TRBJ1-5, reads DVKVTQSSRYLVKRTGEKVFLECVQDMDHENMFWYRQDPGLGLRLIYFSYDVKMKEKGDIPEGYSVSREKKERFSLILESASTNQTSMYLCASSSYQPQHFGDGTRLSIL.

The CDR3 coding sequence is TGCGCCAGCAGTGAGCGCGGCCGGAGCGGGAGCACCCCTTACAATGAGCAGTTCTTC. As protein: CASSERGRSGSTPYNEQFF. The chain links TRBV10-1 to TRBJ2-1; 8 bases are a match to TRBD2. V lost 2 bases, J lost 4 bases, and 16 bases stayed unmatched. In germline, CDR1 is WNHNN, CDR2 SYGVQD (reference sequence). This CDR3 region has 19 residues.

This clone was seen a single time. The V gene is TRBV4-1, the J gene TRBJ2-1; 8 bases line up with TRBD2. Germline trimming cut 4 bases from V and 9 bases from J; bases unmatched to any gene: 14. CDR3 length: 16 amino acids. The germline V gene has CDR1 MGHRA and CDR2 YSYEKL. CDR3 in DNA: TGCGCCAGCAGCCCCCTTAGCGGGATAACGATTGGTGAGCAGTTCTTC. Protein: CASSPLSGITIGEQFF.

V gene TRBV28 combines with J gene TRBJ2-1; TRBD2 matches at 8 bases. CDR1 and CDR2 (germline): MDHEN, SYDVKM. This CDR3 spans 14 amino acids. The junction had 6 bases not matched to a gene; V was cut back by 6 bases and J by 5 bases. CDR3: CASRPGTRHNEQFF. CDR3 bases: TGTGCCAGCAGGCCCGGGACTAGGCACAATGAGCAGTTCTTC.

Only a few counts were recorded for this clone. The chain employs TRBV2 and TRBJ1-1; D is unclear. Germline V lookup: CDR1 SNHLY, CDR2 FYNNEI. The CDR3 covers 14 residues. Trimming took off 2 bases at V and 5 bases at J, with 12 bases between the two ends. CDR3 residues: CASSEFEGWTEAFF. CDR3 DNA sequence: TGTGCCAGCAGTGAATTTGAGGGTTGGACTGAAGCTTTCTTT.

CDR3 protein: CAWTRGGNQPQHF. The CDR3 bases are TGTGCCTGGACCCGCGGGGGCAATCAGCCCCAGCATTTT. This sequence joins TRBV30 and TRBJ1-5; D not resolved. The CDR3 length is 13 residues. Germline values: CDR1 GTSNPN, CDR2 SVGIG (reference sequence). V lost 4 bases and J 2 bases, leaving 9 bases between the germline ends. The variable domain in full, completed from reference TRBV30 and TRBJ1-5, reads SQTIHQWPATLVQPVGSPLSLECTVEGTSNPNLYWYRQAAGRGLQLLFYSVGIGQISSEVPQNLSASRPQDRQFILSSKKLLLSDSGFYLCAWTRGGNQPQHFGDGTRLSIL.

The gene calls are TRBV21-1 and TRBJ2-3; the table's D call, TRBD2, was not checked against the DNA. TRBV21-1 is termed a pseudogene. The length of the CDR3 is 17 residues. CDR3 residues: CASSKNKTEASTDTQYF. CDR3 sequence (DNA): TGTGCCAGCAGCAAAAATAAGACTGAAGCTAGCACAGATACGCAGTATTTT.

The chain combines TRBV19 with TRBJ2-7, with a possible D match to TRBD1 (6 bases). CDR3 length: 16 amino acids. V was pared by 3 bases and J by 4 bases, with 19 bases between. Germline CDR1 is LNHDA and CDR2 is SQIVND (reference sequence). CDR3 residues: CASSISPDSGPYEQYF. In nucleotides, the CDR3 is TGTGCCAGTAGTATCTCCCCGGACAGTGGCCCTTACGAGCAGTACTTC.

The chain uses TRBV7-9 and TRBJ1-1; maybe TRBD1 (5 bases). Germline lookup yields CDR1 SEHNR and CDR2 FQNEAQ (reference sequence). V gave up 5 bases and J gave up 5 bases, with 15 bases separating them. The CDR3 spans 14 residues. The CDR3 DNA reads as TGTGCCAGCAGCGTCGGGGAGGGGTGGACTGAAGCTTTCTTT. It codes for CASSVGEGWTEAFF.

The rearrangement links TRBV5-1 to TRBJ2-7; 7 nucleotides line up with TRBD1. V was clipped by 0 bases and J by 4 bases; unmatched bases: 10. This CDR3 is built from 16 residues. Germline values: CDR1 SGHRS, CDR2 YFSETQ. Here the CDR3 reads CASSLASGTEVYEQYF. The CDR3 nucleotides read TGCGCCAGCAGCTTGGCCTCCGGGACAGAAGTTTACGAGCAGTACTTC. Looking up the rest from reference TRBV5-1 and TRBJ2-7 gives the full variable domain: KAGVTQTPRYLIKTRGQQVTLSCSPISGHRSVSWYQQTPGQGLQFLFEYFSETQRNKGNFPGRFSGRQFSNSRSEMNVSTLELGDSALYLCASSLASGTEVYEQYFGPGTRLTVT.

The CDR3 sequence is CASSSGGVMRNEQFF. The CDR3 DNA sequence: TGTGCCAGCAGCTCAGGGGGAGTAATGAGGAATGAGCAGTTCTTC. The chain combines TRBV7-2 with TRBJ2-1; 7 bases are shared with TRBD1. Germline CDR1 is SGHTA and CDR2 is FQGNSA. J lost 7 bases, V lost 4 bases, and 10 bases had no gene match. This CDR3 comprises 15 residues.